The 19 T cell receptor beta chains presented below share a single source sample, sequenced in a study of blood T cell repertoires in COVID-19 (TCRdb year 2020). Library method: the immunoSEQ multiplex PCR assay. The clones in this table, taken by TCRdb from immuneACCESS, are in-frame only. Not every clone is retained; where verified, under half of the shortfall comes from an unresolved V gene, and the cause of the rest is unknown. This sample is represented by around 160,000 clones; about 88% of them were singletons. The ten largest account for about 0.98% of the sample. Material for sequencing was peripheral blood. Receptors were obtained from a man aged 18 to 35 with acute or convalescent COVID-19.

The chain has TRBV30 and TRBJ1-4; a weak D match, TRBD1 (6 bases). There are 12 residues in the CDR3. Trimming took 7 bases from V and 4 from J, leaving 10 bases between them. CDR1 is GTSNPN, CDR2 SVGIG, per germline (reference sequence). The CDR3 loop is CALDSLNEKLFF. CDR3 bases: TGTGCCTTGGACAGTCTTAATGAAAAACTGTTTTTT.

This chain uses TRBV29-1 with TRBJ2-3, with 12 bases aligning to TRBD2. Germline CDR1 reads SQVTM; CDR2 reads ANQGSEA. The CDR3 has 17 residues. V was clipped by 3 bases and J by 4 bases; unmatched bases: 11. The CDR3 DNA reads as TGCAGCGTTGAGGGACTAGCGGGCCCAGGTGGCGCAGATACGCAGTATTTT. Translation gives CSVEGLAGPGGADTQYF.

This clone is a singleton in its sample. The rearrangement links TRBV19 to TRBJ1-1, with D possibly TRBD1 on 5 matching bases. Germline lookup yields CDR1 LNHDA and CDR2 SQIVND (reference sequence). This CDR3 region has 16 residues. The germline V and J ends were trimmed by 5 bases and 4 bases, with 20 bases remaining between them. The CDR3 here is CASSRSVPGGGTEAFF. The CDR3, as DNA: TGTGCCAGTAGTCGATCGGTCCCGGGGGGAGGCACTGAAGCTTTCTTT.

CDR3 residues: CASRTGQGHGYTF. For the CDR3, the DNA is TGTGCCAGCAGAACGGGACAGGGACATGGCTACACCTTC. J is TRBJ1-2 and V is TRBV28; TRBD1 matches at 9 bases. After removal of 6 bases from V and 6 bases from J, the junction contained 5 bases not matched to a gene. This CDR3 has 13 amino acids. Germline values: CDR1 MDHEN, CDR2 SYDVKM.

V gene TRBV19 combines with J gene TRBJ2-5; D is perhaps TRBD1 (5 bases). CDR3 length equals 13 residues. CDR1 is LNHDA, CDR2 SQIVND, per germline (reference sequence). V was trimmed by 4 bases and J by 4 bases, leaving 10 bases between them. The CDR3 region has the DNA TGTGCCAGTAGTAACCGACAGCGAGAGACCCAGTACTTC. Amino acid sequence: CASSNRQRETQYF.

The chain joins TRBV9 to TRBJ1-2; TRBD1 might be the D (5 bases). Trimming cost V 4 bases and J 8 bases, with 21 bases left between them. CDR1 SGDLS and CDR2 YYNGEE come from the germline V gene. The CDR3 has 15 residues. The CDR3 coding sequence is TGTGCCAGCAGCAAACCCGACAGCTCCAGGCGCGGCTACACCTTC. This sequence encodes CASSKPDSSRRGYTF.

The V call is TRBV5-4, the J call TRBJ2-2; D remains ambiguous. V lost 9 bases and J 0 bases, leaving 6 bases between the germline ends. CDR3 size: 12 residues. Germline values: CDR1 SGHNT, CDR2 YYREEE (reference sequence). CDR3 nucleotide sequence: TGTGCCATGTCAGCGAACACCGGGGAGCTGTTTTTT. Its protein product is CAMSANTGELFF.

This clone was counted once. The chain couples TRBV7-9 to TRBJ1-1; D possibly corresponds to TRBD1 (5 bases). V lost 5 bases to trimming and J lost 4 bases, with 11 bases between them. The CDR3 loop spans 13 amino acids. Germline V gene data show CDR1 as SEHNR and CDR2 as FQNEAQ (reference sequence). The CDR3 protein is CASSPLGGTEAFF. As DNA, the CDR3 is TGTGCCAGCAGCCCACTGGGGGGCACTGAAGCTTTCTTT.

The CDR3 nucleotides read TGTGCCTGGAGTGTGGCAGGGTCGAGCGAGCAGTTCTTC. Translated: CAWSVAGSSEQFF. This chain connects TRBV30 to TRBJ2-1; D is perhaps TRBD1 (5 bases). Trimming took 0 bases from V and 10 from J, leaving 13 bases between them. CDR3 length equals 13 residues. Germline V gene sequence: CDR1 GTSNPN, CDR2 SVGIG (reference sequence).

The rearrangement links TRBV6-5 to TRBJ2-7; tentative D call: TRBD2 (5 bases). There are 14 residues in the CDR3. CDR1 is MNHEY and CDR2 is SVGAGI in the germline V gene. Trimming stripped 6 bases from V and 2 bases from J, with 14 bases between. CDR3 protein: CASSRGSPPYEQYF. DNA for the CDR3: TGTGCCAGCAGCCGCGGGTCTCCTCCCTACGAGCAGTACTTC.

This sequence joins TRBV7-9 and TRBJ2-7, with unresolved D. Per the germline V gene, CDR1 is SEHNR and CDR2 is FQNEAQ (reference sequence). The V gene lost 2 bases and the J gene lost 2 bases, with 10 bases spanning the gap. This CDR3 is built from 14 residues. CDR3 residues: CASSLNLGTYEQYF. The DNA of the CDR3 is TGTGCCAGCAGCTTAAATCTCGGTACCTACGAGCAGTACTTC.

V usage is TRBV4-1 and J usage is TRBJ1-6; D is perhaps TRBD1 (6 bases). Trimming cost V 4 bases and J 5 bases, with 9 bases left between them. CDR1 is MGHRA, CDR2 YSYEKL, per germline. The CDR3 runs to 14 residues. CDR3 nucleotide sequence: TGCGCCAGCAGCCCTTGGACAGATAATTCACCCCTCCACTTT. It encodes CASSPWTDNSPLHF.

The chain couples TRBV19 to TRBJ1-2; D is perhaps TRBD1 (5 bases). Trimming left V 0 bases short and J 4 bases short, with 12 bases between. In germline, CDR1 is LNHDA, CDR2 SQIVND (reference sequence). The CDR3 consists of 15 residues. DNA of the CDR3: TGTGCCAGTAGTATAGATCGGGCAGGGCGCTATGGCTACACCTTC. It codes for CASSIDRAGRYGYTF.

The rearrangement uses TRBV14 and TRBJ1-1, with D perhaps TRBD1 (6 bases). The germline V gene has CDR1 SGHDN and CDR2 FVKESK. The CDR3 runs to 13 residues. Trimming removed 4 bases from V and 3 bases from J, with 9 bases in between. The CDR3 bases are TGTGCCAGCAGCCTACAGGGTTACACTGAAGCTTTCTTT. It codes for CASSLQGYTEAFF.

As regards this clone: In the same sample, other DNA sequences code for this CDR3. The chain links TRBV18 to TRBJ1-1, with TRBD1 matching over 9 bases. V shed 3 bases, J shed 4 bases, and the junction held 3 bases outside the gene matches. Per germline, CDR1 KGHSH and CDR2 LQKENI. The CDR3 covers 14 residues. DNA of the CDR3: TGTGCCAGCTCACCGGGACAGGGTCGCACTGAAGCTTTCTTT. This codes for CASSPGQGRTEAFF. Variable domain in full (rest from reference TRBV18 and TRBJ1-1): NAGVMQNPRHLVRRRGQEARLRCSPMKGHSHVYWYRQLPEEGLKFMVYLQKENIIDESGMPKERFSAEFPKEGPSILRIQQVVRGDSAAYFCASSPGQGRTEAFFGQGTRLTVV.

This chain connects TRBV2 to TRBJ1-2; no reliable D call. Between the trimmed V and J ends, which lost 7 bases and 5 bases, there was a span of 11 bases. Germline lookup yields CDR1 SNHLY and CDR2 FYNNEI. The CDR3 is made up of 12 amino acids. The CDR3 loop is CASTGVSYGYTF. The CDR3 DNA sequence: TGTGCCAGCACCGGTGTTAGTTATGGCTACACCTTC.

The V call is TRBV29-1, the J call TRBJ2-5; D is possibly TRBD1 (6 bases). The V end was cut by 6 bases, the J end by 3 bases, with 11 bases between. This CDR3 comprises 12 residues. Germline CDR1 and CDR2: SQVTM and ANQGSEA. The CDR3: CSVADSEETQYF. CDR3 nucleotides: TGCAGCGTCGCGGACAGCGAAGAGACCCAGTACTTC.

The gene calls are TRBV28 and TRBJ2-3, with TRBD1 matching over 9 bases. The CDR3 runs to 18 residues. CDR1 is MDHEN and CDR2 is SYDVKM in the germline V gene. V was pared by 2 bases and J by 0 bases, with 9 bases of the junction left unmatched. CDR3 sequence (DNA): TGTGCCAGCAGTTTAGGACAGGGGATACGCCCTAGCACAGATACGCAGTATTTT. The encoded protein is CASSLGQGIRPSTDTQYF.

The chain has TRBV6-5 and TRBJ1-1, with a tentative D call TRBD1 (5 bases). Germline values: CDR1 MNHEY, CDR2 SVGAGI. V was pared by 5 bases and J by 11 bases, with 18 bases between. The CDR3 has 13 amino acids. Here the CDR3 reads CASSLSQDSRAFF. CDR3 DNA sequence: TGTGCCAGCAGTCTATCCCAAGACAGTCGCGCTTTCTTT.